This T cell receptor (beta chain) was observed in a study of early T cells in non-severe SARS-CoV-2 infection. Study-level information: Chains were unpaired, as sequencing was done on bulk RNA from unsorted whole blood.

Study-level points and caveats: VDJdb matching favored anti-spike CD8 responses, missing private and CD4 specificities.

Worth noting for this clonotype: Its antigen is not identified.

With V trimmed by 3 bases and J by 6 bases, 7 bases remained unmatched. Germline loops: CDR1 KGHSH, CDR2 LQKENI. The CDR3 extends over 14 amino acids. Each cDNA molecule carried a unique molecular identifier. One entry per CDR3 protein results from TCRdb running MiXCR on the 5' RACE reads. The sample includes around 80,000 distinct CDR3 sequences, about 10% of them seen just once. The material was whole blood, obtained at baseline. The TCR sequence derives from an adult who was a healthcare worker with PCR-confirmed SARS-CoV-2 infection or an uninfected control (not recorded which). The chain joins TRBV18 to TRBJ1-1, with TRBD1 identical over 7 bases. CDR3 DNA sequence: TGTGCCAGCTCACCGGGACAGACCCCCTCTGAAGCTTTCTTT. Protein product: CASSPGQTPSEAFF.